The entry that follows covers one T cell receptor beta chain sequence. The antigen it recognizes is unknown. The record has no base qualities; no much larger clone is one base away. TCRbeta CDR3 regions were amplified from genomic DNA using the immunoSEQ Assay, a bias-controlled multiplex PCR. The source study handled its data this way. Nucleated cell counts per sample were estimated from amplification of reference gene primers within the assay. Sequence reads were collapsed and filtered to measure the absolute abundance of every unique TCRbeta CDR3 rearrangement. Productive Simpson clonality was computed per sample as the square root of Simpson's diversity index over productive rearrangements. TCRdb re-hosts the immuneACCESS table, in-frame sequences only. Its copies lack some clones; in the studies checked, an unresolved V gene accounts for under half of them, and the cause for the rest is not known. V and J calls and clone size follow that table, whereas D and trimming were derived from the DNA. The sample profile shows 200,000 to 250,000 clones; 86% of them were found once. The ten largest clones take up roughly 2% of the sample.

These data originate in a study of blood T cell repertoires in COVID-19 (dated by TCRdb to about 2020). Study-wide context: The collaborator samples originated in the United States, Italy and Spain and spanned the acute and convalescent phases of COVID-19. The material from the prospective study consisted of cDNA or gDNA derived from T cells, B-cell-depleted T cells, or PBMCs. Deeply sampled blood TCRbeta repertoires from subjects exposed to, actively infected with, or recovered from COVID-19 were included in the dataset. The repertoires were made available in a free public database intended to serve as a resource for research on the immune response to SARS-CoV-2. The samples were drawn from two sources: the first 160 participants of the ongoing ImmuneRACE study, and over 950 subjects contributed by 6 global collaborators. The sample metadata nearly always contained a de-identified subject ID, COVID-19 status, age in years and sex. Where available, HLA class I and class II types were taken from metadata supplied by the sample provider and were not determined by assay-based typing. General conclusions and limits of the study: Clinical and demographic metadata were provided uncurated, with the amount varying by source and participant.

Enrolling through a virtual design, the prospective study's participants ranged in age from roughly 18 to 95 years and lived across 24 United States geographic areas. In the prospective study, cohorts were assigned on the basis of participant-reported clinical history obtained from a screening survey and a study questionnaire. For ImmuneRACE Cohort 3, a participant was defined as recovered based on two consecutive negative NP/OP PCR tests, clearance by a healthcare professional, or resolution of symptoms. In the prospective study, mobile phlebotomists collected whole blood, serum and a nasopharyngeal or oropharyngeal swab from each participant. Participants in the prospective study had the option to provide additional blood draws and questionnaires over a roughly 2-month period. Prospective study blood samples were shipped either frozen or at room temperature before DNA extraction. From its cysteine to its phenylalanine, the CDR3 spans 14 amino acids. Only the CDR3 region is kept as DNA, spanning 42 bases read in frame from base 1. The germline V gene (reference sequence) gives CDR1 as LNHDA and CDR2 as SQIVND. Trimming leaves V shorter by 4 bases and J shorter by 2 bases, with the junction holding 2 bases beyond the gene matches.

This clonotype was sampled from a woman aged 45 to 65 who had recovered from COVID-19. The V and J genes are TRBV19 and TRBJ2-3; 8 central bases correspond to TRBD2. Source material: PBMCs or T cells enriched from blood (not recorded which). The DNA is TGTGCCAGTAGTACTAGCGGGTACACAGATACGCAGTATTTT. Its protein is CASSTSGYTDTQYF.